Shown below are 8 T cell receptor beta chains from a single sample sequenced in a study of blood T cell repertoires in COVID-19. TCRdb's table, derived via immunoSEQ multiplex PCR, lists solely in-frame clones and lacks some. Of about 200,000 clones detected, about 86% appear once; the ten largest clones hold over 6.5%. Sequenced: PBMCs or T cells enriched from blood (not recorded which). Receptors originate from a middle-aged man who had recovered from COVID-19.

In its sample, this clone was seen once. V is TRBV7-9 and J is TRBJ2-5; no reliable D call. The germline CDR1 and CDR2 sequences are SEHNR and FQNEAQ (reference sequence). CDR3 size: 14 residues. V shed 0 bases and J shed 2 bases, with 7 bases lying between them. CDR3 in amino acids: CASSLAEAQETQYF. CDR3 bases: TGTGCCAGCAGCTTAGCCGAGGCACAAGAGACCCAGTACTTC.

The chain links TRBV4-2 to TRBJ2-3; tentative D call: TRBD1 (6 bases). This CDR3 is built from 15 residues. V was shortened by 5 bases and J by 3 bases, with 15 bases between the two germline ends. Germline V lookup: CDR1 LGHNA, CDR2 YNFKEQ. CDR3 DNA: TGTGCCAGCAGCACCCGGACAGAACAAACAGATACGCAGTATTTT. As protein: CASSTRTEQTDTQYF.

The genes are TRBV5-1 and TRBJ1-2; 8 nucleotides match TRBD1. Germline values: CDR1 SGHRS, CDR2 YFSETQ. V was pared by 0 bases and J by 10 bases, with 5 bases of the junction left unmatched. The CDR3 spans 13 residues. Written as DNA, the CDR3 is TGCGCCAGCAGCTTGGGGGACAGGAGAGACTACACCTTC. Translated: CASSLGDRRDYTF.

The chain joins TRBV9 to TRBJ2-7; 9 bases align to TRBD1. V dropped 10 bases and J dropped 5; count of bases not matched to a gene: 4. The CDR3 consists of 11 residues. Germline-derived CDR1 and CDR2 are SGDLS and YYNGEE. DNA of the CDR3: TGTGCCCAGGGACAGGGCAACGAGCAGTACTTC. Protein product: CAQGQGNEQYF.

For the CDR3, the DNA is TGTGCCAGCAGCCGGCGGCTCACCAATCAGCCCCAGCATTTT. It encodes CASSRRLTNQPQHF. The rearrangement links TRBV28 to TRBJ1-5; D gene unclear. V lost 6 bases and J lost 3, with 12 bases in between. Germline loops: CDR1 MDHEN, CDR2 SYDVKM. The CDR3 is 14 amino acids.

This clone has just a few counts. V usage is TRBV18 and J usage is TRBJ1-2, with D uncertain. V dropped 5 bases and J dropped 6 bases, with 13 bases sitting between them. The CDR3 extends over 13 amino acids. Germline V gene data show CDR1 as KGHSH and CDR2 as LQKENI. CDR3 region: CASSFARENGYTF. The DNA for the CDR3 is TGTGCCAGCTCATTCGCAAGGGAGAATGGCTACACCTTC.

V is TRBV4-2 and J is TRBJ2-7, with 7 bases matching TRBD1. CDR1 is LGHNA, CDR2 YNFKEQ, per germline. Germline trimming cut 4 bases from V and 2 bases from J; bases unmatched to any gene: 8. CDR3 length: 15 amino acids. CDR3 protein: CASSLPGQLAYEQYF. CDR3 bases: TGTGCCAGCAGCCTACCGGGACAGCTAGCCTACGAGCAGTACTTC.

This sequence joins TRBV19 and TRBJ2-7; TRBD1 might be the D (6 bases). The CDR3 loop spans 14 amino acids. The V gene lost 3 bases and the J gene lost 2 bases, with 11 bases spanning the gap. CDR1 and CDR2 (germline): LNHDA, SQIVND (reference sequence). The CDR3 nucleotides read TGTGCCAGTAGTATTAGGACAGCCCCCTACGAGCAGTACTTC. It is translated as CASSIRTAPYEQYF.